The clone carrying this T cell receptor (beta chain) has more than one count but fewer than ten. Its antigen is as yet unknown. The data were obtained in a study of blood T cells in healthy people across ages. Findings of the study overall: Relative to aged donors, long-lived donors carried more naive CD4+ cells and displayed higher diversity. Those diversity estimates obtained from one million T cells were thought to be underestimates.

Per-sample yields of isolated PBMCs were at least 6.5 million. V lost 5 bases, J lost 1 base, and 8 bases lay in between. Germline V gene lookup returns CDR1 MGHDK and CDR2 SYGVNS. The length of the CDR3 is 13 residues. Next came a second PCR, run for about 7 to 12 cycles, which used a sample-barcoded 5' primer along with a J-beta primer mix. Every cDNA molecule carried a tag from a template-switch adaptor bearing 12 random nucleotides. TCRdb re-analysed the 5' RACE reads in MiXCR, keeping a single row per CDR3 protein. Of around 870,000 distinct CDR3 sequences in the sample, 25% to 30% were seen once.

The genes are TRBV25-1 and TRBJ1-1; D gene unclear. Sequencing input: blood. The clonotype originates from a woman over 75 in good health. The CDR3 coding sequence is TGTGCCAGCAGTAAGCACGGGAACACTGAAGCTTTCTTT. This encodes CASSKHGNTEAFF.